The clone carrying this T cell receptor (beta chain) was detected many times. Antigen unknown. TCRdb re-called the reads with MiXCR, one entry per CDR3 protein. The sample lists approximately 310,000 distinct CDR3 sequences; approximately 25% were seen once. Per the germline V gene, CDR1 is SGHVS and CDR2 is FQNEAQ. Trimming removed 7 bases at V and 3 bases at J, with 13 bases between. The CDR3 consists of 14 residues. This entry is derived from a study of T cell repertoires in cytomegalovirus infection. Overall study: CMV epitopes, recently identified HLA-C-restricted and well-studied HLA-B-restricted, were used. CMV infection plus the matching HLA type was flagged by public TCR beta signatures.

Study findings and constraints: Within the response measured ex vivo, HLA-C-restricted CMV-specific TCR beta clonotypes were dominant. Summed public TCR beta family frequency identified CMV carriers bearing the relevant HLA.

The origin of this receptor is a human donor in good health (CMV status not recorded). Some clones in this sample may be carry-over from other donors' samples. The specimen was cultured PBMCs, collected from culture after CMV antigen stimulation. The J gene is TRBJ2-1, the V gene TRBV7-8; no clear D gene. The CDR3 nucleotides are TGTGCCAGCACCCTGGGGTGGAGCTACAATGAGCAGTTCTTC. It is translated as CASTLGWSYNEQFF.